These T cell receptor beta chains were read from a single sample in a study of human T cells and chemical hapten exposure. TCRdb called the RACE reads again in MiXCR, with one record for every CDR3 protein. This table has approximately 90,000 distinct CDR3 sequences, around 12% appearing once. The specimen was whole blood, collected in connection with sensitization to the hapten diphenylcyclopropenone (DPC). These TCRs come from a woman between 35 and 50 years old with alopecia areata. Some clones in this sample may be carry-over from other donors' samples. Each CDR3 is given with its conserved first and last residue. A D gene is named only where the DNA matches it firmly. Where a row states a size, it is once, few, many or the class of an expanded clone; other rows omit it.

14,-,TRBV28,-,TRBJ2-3,TGTGCCAGCAGTTCTATGGACAGCACAGATACGCAGTATTTT,CASSSMDSTDTQYF
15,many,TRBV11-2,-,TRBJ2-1,TGTGCCAGCAGCTTACAACTAGTCGATAACAATGAGCAGTTCTTC,CASSLQLVDNNEQFF
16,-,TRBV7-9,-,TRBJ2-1,TGTGCCAGCAGCGCCCTTAATGTAGGGACATACAATGAGCAGTTCTTC,CASSALNVGTYNEQFF
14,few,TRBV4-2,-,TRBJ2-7,TGTGCCAGCAGCCAAGCTAGCTCGGCCTACGAGCAGTACTTC,CASSQASSAYEQYF
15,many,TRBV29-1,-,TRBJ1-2,TGCAGCGTTGAAGATCGCCAGGGAGCTAACTATGGCTACACCTTC,CSVEDRQGANYGYTF
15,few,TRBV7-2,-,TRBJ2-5,TGTGCCAGCAGCTTAGAGGTTGGGGGCGGAGAGACCCAGTACTTC,CASSLEVGGGETQYF
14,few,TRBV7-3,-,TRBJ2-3,TGTGCCAGCAGCCCTCGGGGTAGCACAGATACGCAGTATTTT,CASSPRGSTDTQYF
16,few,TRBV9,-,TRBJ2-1,TGTGCCAGCAGCGGAATGCGGGGATTACCTAACAATGAGCAGTTCTTC,CASSGMRGLPNNEQFF
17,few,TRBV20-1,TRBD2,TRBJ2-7,TGCAGTGCTAGAGGGGGAGGTGAGCGGGAGGGGATCTACGAGCAGTACTTC,CSARGGGEREGIYEQYF
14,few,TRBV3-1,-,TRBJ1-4,TGTGCCAGCAGCCACTTCGGAACTAATGAAAAACTGTTTTTT,CASSHFGTNEKLFF
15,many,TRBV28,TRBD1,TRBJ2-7,TGTGCCAGCAGTTGGACCGGGACAGGGTCCCGCGAGCAGTACTTC,CASSWTGTGSREQYF
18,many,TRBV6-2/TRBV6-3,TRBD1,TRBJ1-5,TGTGCCAGCAGTTACGGACCGGGACAGGGGTTAAGCAATCAGCCCCAGCATTTT,CASSYGPGQGLSNQPQHF
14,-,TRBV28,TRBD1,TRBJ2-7,TGTGCCAGCAGTATGGGACAGGCCGCCTACGAGCAGTACTTC,CASSMGQAAYEQYF
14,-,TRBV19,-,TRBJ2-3,TGTGCCAGTAGTATTAGAGAGAGCACAGATACGCAGTATTTT,CASSIRESTDTQYF
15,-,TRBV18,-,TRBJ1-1,TGTGCCAGCTCACCCGCGGCAGGGATAAACACTGAAGCTTTCTTT,CASSPAAGINTEAFF
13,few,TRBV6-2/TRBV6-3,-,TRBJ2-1,TGTGCCAGCAGCCCTTGGACTGACAATGAGCAGTTCTTC,CASSPWTDNEQFF
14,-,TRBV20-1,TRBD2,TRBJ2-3,TGCAGTGTTGGACTAGCGGGGAGCACAGATACGCAGTATTTT,CSVGLAGSTDTQYF
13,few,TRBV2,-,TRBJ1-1,TGTGCCAGCGGAGGCAGCTGGGCCACTGAAGCTTTCTTT,CASGGSWATEAFF
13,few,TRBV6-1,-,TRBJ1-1,TGTGCCAGCAGTGTCCAGGGAAGGGCTGAAGCTTTCTTT,CASSVQGRAEAFF
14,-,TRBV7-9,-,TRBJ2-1,TGTGCCAGCAGGCCCACCGGGGCGGGGCGCGAGCAGTTCTTC,CASRPTGAGREQFF
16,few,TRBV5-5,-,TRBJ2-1,TGTGCCAGCAGCTTGGCTCTGCGGCTAGAGTACAATGAGCAGTTCTTC,CASSLALRLEYNEQFF
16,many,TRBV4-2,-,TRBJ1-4,TGTGCCAGCAGCCGGGCGGACACCTCAACTAATGAAAAACTGTTTTTT,CASSRADTSTNEKLFF
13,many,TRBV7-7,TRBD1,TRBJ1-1,TGTGCTAGCAGCTTGGACAGGGCCACTGAAGCTTTCTTT,CASSLDRATEAFF
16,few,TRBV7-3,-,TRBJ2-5,TGTGCCAGCAGCTTAACTAGCGGTCAAAAGCAAGAGACCCAGTACTTC,CASSLTSGQKQETQYF
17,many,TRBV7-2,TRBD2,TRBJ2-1,TGTGCCAGCAGCTTAATCCTCGGGACTAGCGTATACAATGAGCAGTTCTTC,CASSLILGTSVYNEQFF
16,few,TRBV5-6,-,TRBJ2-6,TGTGCCAGCAGCTTTCGGGGCGTTACTGGGGCCAACGTCCTGACTTTC,CASSFRGVTGANVLTF
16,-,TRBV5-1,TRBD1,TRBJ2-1,TGCGCCAGCAGCGCGGACAGGCTGAGCTCCTACAATGAGCAGTTCTTC,CASSADRLSSYNEQFF
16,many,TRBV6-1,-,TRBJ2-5,TGTGCCAGCAGTGTGAACCCCCAGCGGGCGGAGGAGACCCAGTACTTC,CASSVNPQRAEETQYF
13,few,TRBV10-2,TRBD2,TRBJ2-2,TGCGCCGTATCTAGCGGTCTTAGCGGGGAGCTGTTTTTT,CAVSSGLSGELFF
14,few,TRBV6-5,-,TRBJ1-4,TGTGCCAGCAGTCGGACAACCCTTAATGAAAAACTGTTTTTT,CASSRTTLNEKLFF
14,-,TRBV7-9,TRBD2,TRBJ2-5,TGTGCCAGCAGCGTAGCGGGAGCGGGAGAGACCCAGTACTTC,CASSVAGAGETQYF
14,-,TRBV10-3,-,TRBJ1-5,TGTGCCATCAGTGGTTCTGGGAGCGGTCAGCCCCAGCATTTT,CAISGSGSGQPQHF